This T cell receptor beta chain came from a study of blood T cell repertoires in COVID-19. At the level of the study: The analysed material was cDNA or gDNA that came from T cells, B-cell-depleted T cells, or PBMCs.

The germline V gene has CDR1 LGHNA and CDR2 YSLEER. The CDR3 extends over 13 amino acids. J lost 4 bases, V lost 6 bases, and 5 bases had no gene match. Across fewer than 25 US areas, participants ranged in age from 18 to 89 years. Which cohort a participant joined came from the clinical history participants gave. Per the authors' pipeline: Counts of nucleated cells, estimated from reference gene primer amplification, were obtained. Profiling relied on immunoSEQ multiplex PCR, and the TCRdb table lists in-frame clones only, not all of them. The DNA gave D and trimming, while V, J and clone size come from that table. The sample lists about 270,000 clones, roughly 88% occurring once.

The sequencing input was PBMCs or T cells enriched from blood (not recorded which). The chain employs TRBV4-3 and TRBJ1-2, with 7 nucleotides matching TRBD1. The sequence was collected from a middle-aged woman with acute COVID-19. CDR3 bases: TGCGCCAGCAGGCGACAGGGTTCCTATGGCTACACCTTC. Translation gives CASRRQGSYGYTF.